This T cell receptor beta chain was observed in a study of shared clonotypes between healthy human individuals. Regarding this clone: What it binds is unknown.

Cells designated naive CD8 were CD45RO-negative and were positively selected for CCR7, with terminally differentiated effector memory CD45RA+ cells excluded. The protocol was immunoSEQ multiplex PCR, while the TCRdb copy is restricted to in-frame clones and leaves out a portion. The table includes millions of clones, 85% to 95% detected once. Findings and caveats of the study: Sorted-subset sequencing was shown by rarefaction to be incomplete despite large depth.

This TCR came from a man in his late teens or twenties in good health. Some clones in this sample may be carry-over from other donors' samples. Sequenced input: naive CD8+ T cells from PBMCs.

In DNA form, the CDR3 reads TGTGCCAGCAGGGGGGGACTAGCGGGAGAGTCAGATACGCAGTATTTT. It encodes CASRGGLAGESDTQYF. The chain employs TRBV6-6 and TRBJ2-3; TRBD2 matches at 14 bases. The CDR3 extends over 16 amino acids. V shed 6 bases and J 4 bases; nucleotides not matched to a gene: 6. Germline CDR1 reads MNHNY; CDR2 reads SVGAGI (reference sequence).